This entry lists 31 T cell receptor beta chains sequenced from one sample in a study of blood T cell repertoires in COVID-19. Data came from immunoSEQ multiplex PCR; TCRdb stores just in-frame clones and leaves some out. The sample shows about 35,000 clones, around 87% of them seen only once. Sequenced material: peripheral blood. These receptors were collected from a human donor in a cohort sampled during active COVID-19.

This clone occurred once. The gene calls are TRBV7-3 and TRBJ1-6; 8 nucleotides align to TRBD1. The V and J ends lost 4 bases and 3 bases, in that order; junction bases with no gene match: 2. CDR1 is SGHTA, CDR2 FQGTGA, per germline. The CDR3 is 15 amino acids. The CDR3, as DNA: TGTGCCAGCAGCTCAGGACAGGGCTATAATTCACCCCTCCACTTT. Its protein product is CASSSGQGYNSPLHF.

The chain uses TRBV27 and TRBJ1-5, with a tentative D call TRBD1 (6 bases). With 7 bases removed from V and 1 base from J, the gap between germline ends came to 11 bases. Germline CDR1 MNHEY, CDR2 SMNVEV (reference sequence). This CDR3 contains 14 residues. Here the CDR3 reads CASKRGASNQPQHF. CDR3 sequence (DNA): TGTGCCAGCAAGCGGGGGGCGAGCAATCAGCCCCAGCATTTT.

V gene TRBV25-1 combines with J gene TRBJ2-5; 7 bases align to TRBD1. Germline values: CDR1 MGHDK, CDR2 SYGVNS. The V gene end was trimmed by 5 bases and the J gene end by 2 bases; junction bases not matched to a gene: 8. The CDR3 covers 15 residues. CDR3 sequence: CASSKHRGAQETQYF. CDR3 coding DNA: TGTGCCAGCAGTAAACACAGGGGTGCTCAAGAGACCCAGTACTTC.

The V gene is TRBV19, the J gene TRBJ1-2; 7 nucleotides agree with TRBD1. V lost 9 bases to trimming and J lost 4 bases; unmatched junction nucleotides: 8. Germline CDR1 and CDR2: LNHDA and SQIVND (reference sequence). The CDR3 sequence is 13 residues long. The CDR3 reads CASRDTGVYGYTF. The CDR3 DNA is TGTGCCAGCAGGGATACAGGGGTCTATGGCTACACCTTC.

The genes are TRBV5-5 and TRBJ2-6; perhaps TRBD1 as D (6 bases). The V end lost 0 bases, the J end lost 0 bases, and 13 bases lay between the germline ends. The CDR3 contains 18 residues. Germline V lookup: CDR1 SGHKS, CDR2 YYEKEE (reference sequence). The CDR3 protein is CASSLALGTLSGANVLTF. CDR3 nucleotide sequence: TGTGCCAGCAGCTTGGCGTTGGGGACACTCTCTGGGGCCAACGTCCTGACTTTC. Full variable domain (outside the CDR3, taken from reference TRBV5-5 and TRBJ2-6): DAGVTQSPTHLIKTRGQQVTLRCSPISGHKSVSWYQQVLGQGPQFIFQYYEKEERGRGNFPDRFSARQFPNYSSELNVNALLLGDSALYLCASSLALGTLSGANVLTFGAGSRLTVL.

This clone appeared once. V usage is TRBV4-2 and J usage is TRBJ2-2, with a weak D call TRBD1 (6 bases). V lost 1 base and J lost 8, with 11 bases in between. The germline V gene encodes CDR1 LGHNA and CDR2 YNFKEQ. This CDR3 contains 14 residues. CDR3 in amino acids: CASSQGTVLGELFF. CDR3 in DNA: TGTGCCAGCAGCCAAGGGACAGTTCTAGGGGAGCTGTTTTTT.

V and J are TRBV6-5 and TRBJ2-2, with D perhaps matching TRBD1 (6 bases). The V gene's germline CDR1 is MNHEY and CDR2 SVGAGI. The CDR3 has 13 amino acids. V lost 6 bases, J lost 9 bases, and 14 bases lay in between. This chain's CDR3 is CASRLTGRRELFF. Here the CDR3 DNA reads TGTGCCAGCAGACTTACAGGGAGACGGGAGCTGTTTTTT.

The sample holds one count of this clone. This sequence joins TRBV5-1 and TRBJ1-2; 7 positions agree with TRBD1. The CDR3 spans 14 residues. Germline trimming cut 0 bases from V and 4 bases from J; bases unmatched to any gene: 3. Germline V lookup: CDR1 SGHRS, CDR2 YFSETQ. CDR3 coding DNA: TGCGCCAGCAGCTTGGGCCGGGACAGCTATGGCTACACCTTC. Translated, it gives CASSLGRDSYGYTF.

This chain uses TRBV28 with TRBJ1-2, with TRBD1 matching over 7 bases. Germline lookup yields CDR1 MDHEN and CDR2 SYDVKM. CDR3 length: 12 residues. J lost 7 bases, V lost 6 bases, and 5 bases had no gene match. The CDR3: CASRKTGVGYTF. The CDR3 DNA is TGTGCCAGCAGGAAAACAGGGGTTGGCTACACCTTC.

This chain joins TRBV11-2 and TRBJ2-3; TRBD1 aligns across 12 bases. The germline V gene encodes CDR1 SGHAT and CDR2 FQNNGV. The CDR3 covers 16 residues. The V gene end was trimmed by 3 bases and the J gene end by 2 bases; junction bases not matched to a gene: 3. The CDR3 nucleotides read TGTGCCAGCAGCTTTCGGGGACAGGGGGCCACAGATACGCAGTATTTT. Translation gives CASSFRGQGATDTQYF.

This chain uses TRBV28 with TRBJ1-2, with a weak D call TRBD1 (6 bases). Between the trimmed V and J ends, which lost 1 base and 2 bases, there was a span of 11 bases. The CDR3 is made up of 15 amino acids. Germline CDR1 reads MDHEN; CDR2 reads SYDVKM. The CDR3 loop reads CASSLYLTGNYGYTF. CDR3 bases: TGTGCCAGCAGTTTATACCTGACAGGCAACTATGGCTACACCTTC.

CDR3 loop: CASSAQGEDTIYF. Here the CDR3 DNA reads TGTGCCAGCAGCGCACAGGGGGAGGACACCATATATTTT. The V and J genes are TRBV9 and TRBJ1-3; 8 bases map to TRBD1. The V gene end was trimmed by 3 bases and the J gene end by 8 bases; junction bases not matched to a gene: 4. The V gene's germline CDR1 is SGDLS and CDR2 YYNGEE. CDR3 size: 13 residues.

V and J are TRBV18 and TRBJ2-7, with TRBD1 identical over 8 bases. CDR3 size: 14 residues. Germline V lookup: CDR1 KGHSH, CDR2 LQKENI. V shed 2 bases, J shed 5 bases, and the junction held 5 bases outside the gene matches. The CDR3 DNA reads as TGTGCCAGCTCACCAATCGGACAGGGAGACGAGCAGTACTTC. Translated, it gives CASSPIGQGDEQYF.

This clone has a handful of counts. The chain links TRBV5-4 to TRBJ2-7, with TRBD2 as a possible D gene (5 bases). This CDR3 region has 12 residues. CDR1 and CDR2 from the germline V gene are SGHNT and YYREEE (reference sequence). Trimming left V 6 bases short and J 6 bases short, with 13 bases between. The CDR3 DNA reads TGTGCCAGCACCCCCGGCGGGCTCGAGCAGTACTTC. Its translation is CASTPGGLEQYF.

The sample holds one count of this clone. V usage is TRBV19 and J usage is TRBJ1-2; D is possibly TRBD1 (6 bases). Between the trimmed V and J ends, which lost 1 base and 0 bases, there was a span of 12 bases. This CDR3 is 16 amino acids long. Germline V gene sequence: CDR1 LNHDA, CDR2 SQIVND (reference sequence). CDR3 sequence: CASSIGKTGANYGYTF. As DNA, the CDR3 is TGTGCCAGTAGTATAGGGAAGACAGGCGCTAACTATGGCTACACCTTC.

This clone was observed a few times. The chain employs TRBV19 and TRBJ1-1; D remains ambiguous. V shed 7 bases and J shed 0 bases, with 9 bases lying between them. Germline V gene sequence: CDR1 LNHDA, CDR2 SQIVND (reference sequence). This CDR3 contains 13 residues. The CDR3 bases are TGTGCCAGTACCGCGTCGGTGAACACTGAAGCTTTCTTT. Translated, it gives CASTASVNTEAFF.

The gene calls are TRBV28 and TRBJ1-3, with D uncertain. Germline CDR1 reads MDHEN; CDR2 reads SYDVKM. Trimming left V 3 bases short and J 3 bases short, with 9 bases between. The CDR3 sequence is 14 residues long. The CDR3 DNA sequence: TGTGCCAGCAGTTTCTTAGGGAGTGGAAACACCATATATTTT. Translation gives CASSFLGSGNTIYF. The complete variable domain, with remaining parts taken from reference TRBV28 and TRBJ1-3, reads DVKVTQSSRYLVKRTGEKVFLECVQDMDHENMFWYRQDPGLGLRLIYFSYDVKMKEKGDIPEGYSVSREKKERFSLILESASTNQTSMYLCASSFLGSGNTIYFGEGSWLTVV.

This chain uses TRBV6-6 with TRBJ1-5; 7 bases are shared with TRBD1. The germline V gene has CDR1 MNHNY and CDR2 SVGAGI (reference sequence). V was clipped by 8 bases and J by 3 bases; unmatched bases: 7. This CDR3 is built from 14 residues. The CDR3: CASGGQSHNQPQHF. DNA for the CDR3: TGTGCCAGCGGGGGACAGTCTCACAATCAGCCCCAGCATTTT.

The chain joins TRBV7-2 to TRBJ2-5; weak D call: TRBD1 (6 bases). Germline CDR1 is SGHTA and CDR2 is FQGNSA. V was pared by 5 bases and J by 4 bases, with 14 bases between. The CDR3 runs 14 residues. The CDR3 nucleotides read TGTGCCAGCAGCGGGGGCCATGGCGTAGAGACCCAGTACTTC. Translated: CASSGGHGVETQYF.

The chain recombines TRBV27 with TRBJ2-5, with D possibly matching TRBD1 (5 bases). V lost 3 bases to trimming and J lost 2 bases, with 10 bases between them. Germline V lookup: CDR1 MNHEY, CDR2 SMNVEV (reference sequence). There are 14 residues in the CDR3. The CDR3 region is CASSFRQRQETQYF. DNA for the CDR3: TGTGCCAGCAGTTTCCGACAGCGTCAAGAGACCCAGTACTTC.

V usage is TRBV2 and J usage is TRBJ1-1; no firm D call. Germline CDR1 reads SNHLY; CDR2 reads FYNNEI. V lost 7 bases, J lost 6 bases, and 12 bases lay in between. CDR3 size: 12 residues. As DNA, the CDR3 is TGTGCCAGCACCCGTTTAGAGTCTGAAGCTTTCTTT. This sequence encodes CASTRLESEAFF. Based on the CDR3 plus reference TRBV2 and TRBJ1-1, the full variable domain is EPEVTQTPSHQVTQMGQEVILRCVPISNHLYFYWYRQILGQKVEFLVSFYNNEISEKSEIFDDQFSVERPDGSNFTLKIRSTKLEDSAMYFCASTRLESEAFFGQGTRLTVV.

CDR3 in amino acids: CASSSNRGTEPQHF. In nucleotides, the CDR3 is TGTGCCAGCAGCTCAAACAGGGGTACTGAGCCCCAGCATTTT. This chain links TRBV5-4 with TRBJ1-5; 7 bases align to TRBD1. CDR1 SGHNT and CDR2 YYREEE come from the germline V gene (reference sequence). With V trimmed by 3 bases and J by 8 bases, 8 bases remained unmatched. This CDR3 spans 14 amino acids.

The chain carries TRBV29-1 and TRBJ2-7; TRBD1 matches at 9 bases. The V and J ends lost 4 bases and 3 bases, in that order; junction bases with no gene match: 7. Germline assignment: CDR1 SQVTM and CDR2 ANQGSEA. The CDR3 loop spans 14 amino acids. The CDR3 DNA is TGCAGCGTTGTGGTAACAGGGGGCAGCTACGAGCAGTACTTC. Protein product: CSVVVTGGSYEQYF.

CDR3 sequence (DNA): TGCGCCAGCAGCCAAGGATTCGCAACTACCTACGAGCAGTACTTC. Protein sequence: CASSQGFATTYEQYF. The V and J genes are TRBV4-1 and TRBJ2-7; no reliable D call. The germline CDR1 and CDR2 sequences are MGHRA and YSYEKL. This CDR3 has 15 amino acids. V lost 1 base to trimming and J lost 2 bases, with 12 bases between them.

The V call is TRBV6-5, the J call TRBJ1-3, with D unclear. CDR1 and CDR2 from the germline V gene are MNHEY and SVGAGI. Trimming took off 5 bases at V and 0 bases at J, with 5 bases between the two ends. CDR3 length equals 13 residues. The CDR3 spells CASSLSSGNTIYF. CDR3 in DNA: TGTGCCAGCAGTCTAAGCTCTGGAAACACCATATATTTT.

The gene calls are TRBV25-1 and TRBJ2-2; the D gene is possibly TRBD1 (6 bases). Germline-derived CDR1 and CDR2 are MGHDK and SYGVNS. The CDR3 has 15 residues. V shed 5 bases and J shed 5 bases, with 15 bases lying between them. The CDR3: CASSRGQLRTGELFF. The DNA for the CDR3 is TGTGCCAGCAGTCGAGGACAGCTAAGGACCGGGGAGCTGTTTTTT.

Only one count was recorded for this clone. The chain recombines TRBV10-3 with TRBJ2-5; TRBD1 matches 7 bases. Looked up from germline, CDR1 is ENHRY and CDR2 is SYGVKD. V dropped 8 bases and J dropped 6; count of bases not matched to a gene: 6. This CDR3 is built from 12 residues. The CDR3 protein is CAIGTVEKTQYF. DNA for the CDR3: TGTGCCATCGGGACAGTCGAAAAGACCCAGTACTTC.

The chain employs TRBV28 and TRBJ1-2; weak D call: TRBD1 (5 bases). V gave up 4 bases and J gave up 2 bases, with 11 bases separating them. CDR3 length: 14 residues. Germline V gene lookup returns CDR1 MDHEN and CDR2 SYDVKM. Written as DNA, the CDR3 is TGTGCCAGCAGTTCCGGGACTTTCAACTATGGCTACACCTTC. This translates into CASSSGTFNYGYTF.

V usage is TRBV10-2 and J usage is TRBJ2-1; D may be TRBD1 (5 bases). V was clipped by 6 bases and J by 10 bases, with 10 bases between them. Germline-derived CDR1 and CDR2 are WSHSY and SAAADI. The CDR3 totals 11 residues. CDR3 sequence: CASSDTGEQFF. The CDR3 DNA is TGCGCCAGCAGCGATACAGGAGAGCAGTTCTTC.

V is TRBV28 and J is TRBJ2-7, with TRBD1 matching 8 bases. Per germline, CDR1 MDHEN and CDR2 SYDVKM. Unmatched junction bases numbered 7, after V lost 4 bases and J lost 2 bases. The CDR3 spans 15 residues. The DNA for the CDR3 is TGTGCCAGCAGTTCGACCGGACAGGGTACCTACGAGCAGTACTTC. Encoded protein: CASSSTGQGTYEQYF.

The V and J genes are TRBV6-1 and TRBJ1-5; D might be TRBD1 (5 bases). The V end was cut by 3 bases, the J end by 1 base, with 10 bases between. The CDR3 runs to 15 residues. CDR1 and CDR2 from the germline V gene are MNHNS and SASEGT. The CDR3 region is CASSDGAGSNQPQHF. The CDR3 coding sequence is TGTGCCAGCAGTGATGGGGCCGGAAGCAATCAGCCCCAGCATTTT.